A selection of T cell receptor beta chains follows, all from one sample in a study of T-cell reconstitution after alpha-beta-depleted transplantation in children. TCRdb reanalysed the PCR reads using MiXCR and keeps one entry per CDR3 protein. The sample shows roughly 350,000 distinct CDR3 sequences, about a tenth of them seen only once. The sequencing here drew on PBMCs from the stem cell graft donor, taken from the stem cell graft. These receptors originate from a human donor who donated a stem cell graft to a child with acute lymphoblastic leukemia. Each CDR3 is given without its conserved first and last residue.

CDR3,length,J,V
SARDRAYEQY,10,TRBJ2-7,TRBV20-1
ASSLDLFLNTGELF,14,TRBJ2-2,TRBV7-8
ASSFLQGRDTGELF,14,TRBJ2-2,TRBV12-3/TRBV12-4
ASSQGWTDYNEQF,13,TRBJ2-1,TRBV4-1
ASSPSRGSGDTDTQY,15,TRBJ2-3,TRBV4-2
ASTPTGLLTDTQY,13,TRBJ2-3,TRBV19
ASTNLGAGSSYEQY,14,TRBJ2-7,TRBV7-9
SAPRTTHGYT,10,TRBJ1-2,TRBV20-1
SVELIGLALKTQY,13,TRBJ2-5,TRBV29-1
ASTRPIETYEQY,12,TRBJ2-7,TRBV6-2/TRBV6-3
ASSYNERNYGYT,12,TRBJ1-2,TRBV6-5
ASSVDNEAF,9,TRBJ1-1,TRBV7-9
ASPDWTSDGELF,12,TRBJ2-2,TRBV7-9
SATGLAGINEQF,12,TRBJ2-1,TRBV20-1
ASSLGVSPYT,10,TRBJ1-2,TRBV7-9
ASSLPGLAGVIRELF,15,TRBJ2-2,TRBV7-2
ASSPTSALYNEQF,13,TRBJ2-1,TRBV18
ASGLLQGRRF,10,TRBJ2-1,TRBV7-2
SAREWGSSYNEQF,13,TRBJ2-1,TRBV20-1
ASRGTGGNSPLH,12,TRBJ1-6,TRBV10-3
SAPIAGGSGLIADTQY,16,TRBJ2-3,TRBV29-1
ASSATSGLRTDTQY,14,TRBJ2-3,TRBV6-2/TRBV6-3
ASSWWGDQPQH,11,TRBJ1-5,TRBV5-5
ASSPDLNQPQH,11,TRBJ1-5,TRBV7-8
ASSSPGLSTDTQY,13,TRBJ2-3,TRBV6-2/TRBV6-3
ASSQFLAGSSYNEQF,15,TRBJ2-1,TRBV4-3
SASTGMNTEAF,11,TRBJ1-1,TRBV20-1
ASTRGRASGANVLT,14,TRBJ2-6,TRBV6-1
ASTLLVGVIYGYT,13,TRBJ1-2,TRBV12-3/TRBV12-4
ASGPYLQGSTDTQY,14,TRBJ2-3,TRBV5-1
ASSLAGAGGLDEQF,14,TRBJ2-1,TRBV5-1
ASSPGTGRYGYT,12,TRBJ1-2,TRBV5-1
ASSPGLAGETYNEQF,15,TRBJ2-1,TRBV5-1
ASSEAGAAIKPQH,13,TRBJ1-5,TRBV6-1
ASSLDGRAEETQY,13,TRBJ2-5,TRBV7-9
SARADSASYEQY,12,TRBJ2-7,TRBV20-1
ASSALAGTYEQY,12,TRBJ2-7,TRBV3-1
SARDQGVPGNTIY,13,TRBJ1-3,TRBV20-1
ATSRSAPGSEQF,12,TRBJ2-1,TRBV15
ASSQGSGSVVEQY,13,TRBJ2-7,TRBV4-2
SVVDGTGYNEQF,12,TRBJ2-1,TRBV29-1
ASSFGQGNIQY,11,TRBJ2-4,TRBV7-9
ASSQVLRRAYEQY,13,TRBJ2-7,TRBV3-1
SARVRAGTEAF,11,TRBJ1-1,TRBV20-1
ASTSGSSSYEQY,12,TRBJ2-7,TRBV28
ASTPTGLGNQPQH,13,TRBJ1-5,TRBV6-5
ASSLWTRGRQSASPLH,16,TRBJ1-6,TRBV27